A single sample is the source of the 21 T cell receptor beta chains below, sequenced in a study of cytomegalovirus exposure and HLA in healthy donors. Produced via immunoSEQ multiplex PCR; TCRdb's table is partial and in-frame only. The sample lists tens of thousands of clones; approximately 95% were seen once. Material for sequencing was PBMCs. The source of these receptors is a woman between 18 and 29 years old in good health and CMV-seronegative.

Only a few counts were recorded for this clone. The chain joins TRBV29-1 to TRBJ2-2; D possibly corresponds to TRBD2 (5 bases). Trimming took off 4 bases at V and 1 base at J, with 13 bases between the two ends. This CDR3 contains 15 residues. Germline values: CDR1 SQVTM, CDR2 ANQGSEA. The CDR3 coding sequence is TGCAGCGTTGGGGAGCGACATAGGAACACCGGGGAGCTGTTTTTT. This encodes CSVGERHRNTGELFF.

The chain has TRBV5-4 and TRBJ2-1; TRBD1 agrees at 8 bases. The CDR3 is 15 amino acids. Germline CDR1 is SGHNT and CDR2 is YYREEE (reference sequence). V lost 4 bases to trimming and J lost 0 bases; unmatched junction nucleotides: 3. CDR3 DNA sequence: TGTGCCAGCAGCCTTCAGGGGGCCTCCTACAATGAGCAGTTCTTC. Protein: CASSLQGASYNEQFF.

This chain uses TRBV18 with TRBJ1-1; possibly TRBD1 for D (5 bases). This CDR3 has 16 residues. CDR1 is KGHSH, CDR2 LQKENI, per germline. V lost 1 base and J 0 bases, leaving 12 bases between the germline ends. The CDR3 protein is CASSPRGVWMNTEAFF. CDR3 sequence (DNA): TGTGCCAGCTCACCACGGGGGGTGTGGATGAACACTGAAGCTTTCTTT. Full variable domain (rest looked up from reference TRBV18 and TRBJ1-1): NAGVMQNPRHLVRRRGQEARLRCSPMKGHSHVYWYRQLPEEGLKFMVYLQKENIIDESGMPKERFSAEFPKEGPSILRIQQVVRGDSAAYFCASSPRGVWMNTEAFFGQGTRLTVV.

The chain recombines TRBV11-2 with TRBJ2-5; D unclear. This CDR3 comprises 15 residues. V lost 8 bases, J lost 6 bases, and 22 bases lay in between. Germline assignment: CDR1 SGHAT and CDR2 FQNNGV. CDR3 nucleotide sequence: TGTGCCAGCTCTTCCTTGGGCAGCCCGCTCCAGACCCAGTACTTC. Amino acids: CASSSLGSPLQTQYF.

This rearrangement joins TRBV19 to TRBJ2-3, with TRBD1 matching over 7 bases. The CDR3 totals 15 residues. Germline assignment: CDR1 LNHDA and CDR2 SQIVND (reference sequence). With V trimmed by 3 bases and J by 0 bases, 3 bases remained unmatched. CDR3 sequence: CASSIGTVSTDTQYF. The CDR3 coding sequence is TGTGCCAGTAGTATCGGGACAGTTAGCACAGATACGCAGTATTTT.

This clone has only one observation. The chain carries TRBV5-4 and TRBJ2-3, with D tentatively TRBD2 (6 bases). The CDR3 length is 15 residues. The germline CDR1 and CDR2 sequences are SGHNT and YYREEE (reference sequence). The V and J ends lost 4 bases and 0 bases respectively, with 12 bases between them. The CDR3 sequence: CASSPRLGSTDTQYF. CDR3 sequence (DNA): TGTGCCAGCAGCCCCCGACTAGGGAGCACAGATACGCAGTATTTT.

This chain uses TRBV27 with TRBJ2-3, with 7 bases matching TRBD2. J lost 2 bases, V lost 11 bases, and 7 bases had no gene match. The germline V gene has CDR1 MNHEY and CDR2 SMNVEV (reference sequence). The CDR3 contains 13 residues. The CDR3 protein is CAARLADTDTQYF. In DNA form, the CDR3 reads TGTGCCGCCCGGCTAGCGGACACAGATACGCAGTATTTT.

The V and J genes are TRBV5-4 and TRBJ1-2, with D possibly being TRBD1 (5 bases). Between the trimmed V and J ends, which lost 0 bases and 5 bases, there was a span of 8 bases. Per germline, CDR1 SGHNT and CDR2 YYREEE (reference sequence). The CDR3 has 13 amino acids. The CDR3 loop reads CASSLGQLYGYTF. The CDR3, as DNA: TGTGCCAGCAGCTTGGGACAGTTATATGGCTACACCTTC.

V is TRBV6-1 and J is TRBJ1-2, with D tentatively TRBD1 (6 bases). Trimming cost V 1 base and J 4 bases, with 7 bases left between them. The length of the CDR3 is 13 residues. The germline gives CDR1 MNHNS, CDR2 SASEGT. The CDR3 is CASSEGTAYGYTF. CDR3 sequence (DNA): TGTGCCAGCAGTGAAGGGACAGCCTATGGCTACACCTTC.

This clone was recorded only once. This chain joins TRBV9 and TRBJ1-2; D is undetermined. The CDR3 extends over 15 amino acids. V shed 0 bases and J shed 2 bases, with 11 bases lying between them. The germline V gene has CDR1 SGDLS and CDR2 YYNGEE. The CDR3 coding sequence is TGTGCCAGCAGCGTAGGAGGAGGTTACAACTATGGCTACACCTTC. Protein sequence: CASSVGGGYNYGYTF. The entire variable domain, with the rest obtained from reference TRBV9 and TRBJ1-2, is as follows: DSGVTQTPKHLITATGQRVTLRCSPRSGDLSVYWYQQSLDQGLQFLIQYYNGEERAKGNILERFSAQQFPDLHSELNLSSLELGDSALYFCASSVGGGYNYGYTFGSGTRLTVV.

The V gene is TRBV11-3, the J gene TRBJ2-1; 8 bases are shared with TRBD2. With V trimmed by 5 bases and J by 8 bases, 17 bases remained unmatched. The CDR3 has 17 amino acids. Germline V gives CDR1 SGHNT, CDR2 YENEEA. The CDR3 region is CASSREGLAGRVDEQFF. The CDR3 DNA sequence: TGTGCCAGCAGCCGAGAAGGGCTAGCGGGTAGGGTTGATGAGCAGTTCTTC.

The genes are TRBV2 and TRBJ2-3; no firm D call. The CDR3 runs 13 residues. V lost 1 base and J lost 2, with 4 bases in between. Germline CDR1 and CDR2: SNHLY and FYNNEI. The CDR3 here is CASSEDNTDTQYF. Here the CDR3 DNA reads TGTGCCAGCAGTGAAGACAACACAGATACGCAGTATTTT.

The chain combines TRBV9 with TRBJ2-3, with D uncertain. CDR1 is SGDLS, CDR2 YYNGEE, per germline. The CDR3 spans 14 residues. Trimming removed 4 bases at V and 5 bases at J, with 14 bases between. The CDR3 here is CASSIHLRGDTQYF. The CDR3 coding sequence is TGTGCCAGCAGCATCCACCTCAGAGGAGATACGCAGTATTTT.

The chain employs TRBV7-6 and TRBJ2-3, with 11 bases aligning to TRBD2. Trimming at V came to 5 bases and at J to 4 bases, leaving 8 bases not matched to a gene. CDR1 SGHVS and CDR2 FNYEAQ come from the germline V gene. The CDR3 has 16 amino acids. The CDR3 loop reads CASSDTTSGVSDTQYF. The DNA for the CDR3 is TGTGCCAGCAGCGATACGACTAGCGGGGTTTCAGATACGCAGTATTTT.

The V gene is TRBV12-5, the J gene TRBJ2-1, with D perhaps matching TRBD2 (6 bases). V dropped 5 bases and J dropped 9 bases, with 14 bases sitting between them. This CDR3 has 13 residues. Per germline, CDR1 LGHNT and CDR2 FRNRAP. The CDR3 nucleotides read TGTGCTAGTGGTAAGAGGGCCGGGGGTGAGCAGTTCTTC. Amino acids: CASGKRAGGEQFF.

The sample holds a few counts of this clone. The chain employs TRBV11-2 and TRBJ2-5, with D possibly matching TRBD2 (6 bases). CDR3 size: 14 residues. Per germline, CDR1 SGHAT and CDR2 FQNNGV. V lost 3 bases and J 2 bases, leaving 10 bases between the germline ends. CDR3 region: CASSLGTGQETQYF. For the CDR3, the DNA is TGTGCCAGCAGCTTGGGGACTGGGCAAGAGACCCAGTACTTC.

The rearrangement joins TRBV29-1 to TRBJ2-3, with TRBD1 matching over 7 bases. This CDR3 has 15 amino acids. V shed 4 bases and J 0 bases; nucleotides not matched to a gene: 7. The germline CDR1 and CDR2 sequences are SQVTM and ANQGSEA. The CDR3 spells CSVAGTVTSTDTQYF. DNA for the CDR3: TGCAGCGTTGCAGGGACAGTTACTAGCACAGATACGCAGTATTTT.

The V gene is TRBV4-2, the J gene TRBJ2-3; no clear D gene. The CDR3 totals 14 residues. Trimming left V 3 bases short and J 5 bases short, with 12 bases between. The germline V gene has CDR1 LGHNA and CDR2 YNFKEQ. CDR3: CASSQKPGLDTQYF. Written as DNA, the CDR3 is TGTGCCAGCAGCCAGAAGCCCGGGTTAGATACGCAGTATTTT.

The chain combines TRBV9 with TRBJ2-5; 12 bases are shared with TRBD2. V lost 0 bases to trimming and J lost 5 bases; unmatched junction nucleotides: 5. CDR1 is SGDLS, CDR2 YYNGEE, per germline. This CDR3 spans 16 amino acids. CDR3 region: CASSVGLGTSGETQYF. DNA for the CDR3: TGTGCCAGCAGCGTAGGATTGGGGACTAGCGGGGAGACCCAGTACTTC.

The CDR3 region has the DNA TGCGCCAGCGAGTCAAAAATGAGCGAGCGCCTCTCCTACGAGCAGTACGTC. Protein sequence: CASESKMSERLSYEQYV. The gene calls are TRBV10-1 and TRBJ2-7; D ambiguous. V was clipped by 8 bases and J by 0 bases, with 23 bases between them. This CDR3 is built from 17 residues. Looked up from germline, CDR1 is WNHNN and CDR2 is SYGVQD (reference sequence).

This sequence joins TRBV7-2 and TRBJ1-2; 9 bases agree with TRBD1. The CDR3 runs 14 residues. J was trimmed by 9 bases and V by 1 base; bases with no gene match: 6. Germline V gene sequence: CDR1 SGHTA, CDR2 FQGNSA. The CDR3 DNA reads as TGTGCCAGCAGCTTAGACACAGGGGGCAGAAGCTACACCTTC. Translated, it gives CASSLDTGGRSYTF.